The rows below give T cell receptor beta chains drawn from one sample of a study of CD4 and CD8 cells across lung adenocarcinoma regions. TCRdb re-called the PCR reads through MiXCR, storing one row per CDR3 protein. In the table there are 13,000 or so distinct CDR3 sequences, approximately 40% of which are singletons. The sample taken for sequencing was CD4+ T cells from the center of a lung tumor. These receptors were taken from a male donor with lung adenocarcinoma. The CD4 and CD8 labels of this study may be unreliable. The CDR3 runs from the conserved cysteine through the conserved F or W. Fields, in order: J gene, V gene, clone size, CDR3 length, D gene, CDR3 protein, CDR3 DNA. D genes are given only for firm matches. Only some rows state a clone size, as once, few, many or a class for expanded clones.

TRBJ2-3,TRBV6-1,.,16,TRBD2,CASRGSGGQGKETQYF,TGTGCCAGCAGGGGCTCGGGGGGGCAAGGCAAAGAGACCCAGTATTTT
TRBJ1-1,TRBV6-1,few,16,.,CASSATPATQGGEAFF,TGTGCCAGCAGTGCCACCCCCGCCACACAGGGAGGGGAAGCTTTCTTT
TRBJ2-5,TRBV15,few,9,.,CAQIIKKKF,TGTGCCCAGATAATTAAAAAAAAATTT
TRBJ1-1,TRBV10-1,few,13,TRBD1,CASSAQGAPEAFF,TGCGCCAGCAGTGCCCAGGGGGCCCCTGAAGCTTTCTTT
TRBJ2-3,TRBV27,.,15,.,CATGTGFRDTETQYF,TGTGCCACGGGGACGGGGTTTCGAGACACAGAGACGCAGTATTTT
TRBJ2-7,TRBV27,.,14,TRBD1,CASRSGDSLGEQYF,TGTGCCAGCAGGTCCGGGGACAGCCTGGGCGAGCAGTACTTC
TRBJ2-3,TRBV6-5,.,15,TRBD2,CASSYGRDYTDTQYF,TGTGCCAGCAGTTACGGTAGGGACTACACAGATACGCAGTATTTT
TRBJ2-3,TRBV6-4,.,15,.,CARGDGGGSEETQYF,TGTGCCAGGGGTGACGGGGGCGGGAGTGAAGAGACCCAGTATTTT
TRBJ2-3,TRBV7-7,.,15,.,CASGPGDSSKNTQYF,TGTGCTAGCGGTCCGGGGGATTCAAGCAAAAACACTCAGTATTTT
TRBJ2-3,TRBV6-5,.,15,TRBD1,CASGHRGGHKDTQYF,TGTGCCAGCGGTCACAGGGGCGGGCACAAAGATACCCAGTATTTT
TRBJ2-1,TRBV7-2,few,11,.,CAEQVYNEQFF,TGTGCCGAACAGGTCTACAATGAGCAGTTCTTC
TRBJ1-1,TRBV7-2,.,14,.,CASSPSGGRNEAFF,TGTGCCAGCAGCCCATCTGGGGGGCGTAATGAAGCTTTCTTT
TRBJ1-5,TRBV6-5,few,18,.,CASSYSKGVLSNDQPQHF,TGTGCCAGCAGTTACTCGAAAGGGGTGCTTTCTAATGATCAGCCCCAGCATTTT
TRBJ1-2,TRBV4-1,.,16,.,CASSQGGVTESYGYTF,TGCGCCAGCAGCCAAGGAGGGGTTACAGAGTCCTATGGCTACACCTTC
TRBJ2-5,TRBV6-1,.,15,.,CASSERGLYQETQYF,TGTGCCAGCAGTGAACGCGGGCTGTACCAAGAGACCCAGTACTTC
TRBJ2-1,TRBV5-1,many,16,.,CASSLVGRGGLNEQFF,TGCGCCAGCAGCTTGGTTGGCAGGGGCGGATTAAATGAGCAGTTCTTC
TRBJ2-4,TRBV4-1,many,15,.,CASSQDEGTKNIQYF,TGCGCCAGCAGCCAAGATGAGGGGACCAAAAACATTCAGTACTTC
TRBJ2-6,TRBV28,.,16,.,CASKRGLSSGANVLTF,TGTGCCAGCAAAAGGGGCCTAAGCTCTGGGGCCAACGTCCTGACTTTC
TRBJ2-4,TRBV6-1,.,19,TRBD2,CACSEFGGRAGLAKDIQYF,TGTGCCTGCAGTGAATTCGGGGGGAGGGCGGGCTTAGCCAAAGACATCCAGTACTTC
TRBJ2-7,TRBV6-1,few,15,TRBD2,CASSVSSGRGYEQYF,TGTGCCAGCAGCGTCTCAAGCGGGAGGGGGTACGAGCAGTACTTC
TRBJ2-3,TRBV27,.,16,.,CASRRLGGRDQDTQYF,TGTGCCAGCAGGCGACTTGGGGGCAGGGACCAGGATACCCAGTATTTC
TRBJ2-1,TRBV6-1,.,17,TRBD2,CASSEAHPSGRWNEQFF,TGTGCCAGCAGTGAAGCGCATCCTAGCGGGAGATGGAATGAGCAGTTCTTC
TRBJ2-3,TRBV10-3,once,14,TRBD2,CAVGGGRAKNIQYF,TGTGCCGTTGGGGGGGGGAGAGCGAAAAATATTCAGTATTTT
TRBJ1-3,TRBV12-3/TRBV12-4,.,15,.,CASSLRGARGNTIYF,TGTGCCAGCAGTTTACGAGGGGCGCGTGGAAACACCATATATTTT
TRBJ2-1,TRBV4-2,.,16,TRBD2,CASSQEGSGTYNEQFF,TGTGCCAGCAGCCAAGAAGGTAGCGGGACCTACAATGAGCAGTTCTTC
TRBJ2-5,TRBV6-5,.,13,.,CASSYSSFETQYF,TGTGCCAGCAGTTACTCGAGCTTCGAGACCCAGTACTTC
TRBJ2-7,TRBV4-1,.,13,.,CASSKGFSDEQYF,TGCGCCAGCAGCAAGGGGTTTAGCGATGAGCAGTACTTC
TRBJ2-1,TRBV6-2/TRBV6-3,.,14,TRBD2,CASRPSGVRDEQFF,TGTGCCAGCAGGCCTAGCGGGGTAAGGGATGAGCAGTTCTTC
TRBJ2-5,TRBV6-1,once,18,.,CASSGTGGGGLAKETQYF,TGTGCCAGCAGTGGAACGGGGGGCGGGGGCCTAGCCAAAGAGACCCAGTACTTC
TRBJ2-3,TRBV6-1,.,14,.,CASSVGSGQETQYF,TGTGCCAGCAGTGTAGGGTCAGGCCAAGAGACCCAGTACTTT
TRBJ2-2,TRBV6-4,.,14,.,CASSVSGGTGELFF,TGTGCCAGCAGTGTTTCGGGTGGTACCGGGGAGCTGTTTTTT
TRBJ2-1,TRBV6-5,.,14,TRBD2,CASSYSRWEGEQFF,TGTGCCAGCAGTTACTCGCGCTGGGAGGGTGAGCAGTTCTTC
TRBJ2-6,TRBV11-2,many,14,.,CASGGDSGANVLTF,TGTGCCAGCGGCGGGGACTCTGGGGCCAACGTCCTGACTTTC
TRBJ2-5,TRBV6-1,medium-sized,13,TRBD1,CASRQGVVETQYF,TGTGCCAGCAGACAGGGGGTGGTCGAGACCCAGTACTTC
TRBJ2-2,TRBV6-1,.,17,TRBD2,CASSDESLAQNTGELFF,TGTGCCAGCAGTGACGAATCACTAGCGCAGAACACCGGGGAGCTGTTTTTT
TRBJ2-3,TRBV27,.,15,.,CASSLLGRAANTQYF,TGTGCCAGCAGTTTATTGGGCAGAGCCGCAAATACGCAGTATTTT
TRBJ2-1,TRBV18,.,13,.,CASSPEYSNEQFF,TGTGCCAGCTCACCAGAATACTCCAATGAGCAGTTCTTC